A selection of T cell receptor beta chains follows, all from one sample in a study of monozygotic twins with inflammatory bowel disease. Reanalyzing the 5' RACE reads, TCRdb keeps one entry per CDR3 protein, without DNA. The sample has a few hundred thousand distinct CDR3 sequences. The sequencing input was blood. Every receptor here comes from a human donor with ulcerative colitis or Crohn's disease, or a healthy co-twin of an affected twin (not recorded which). The CDR3 runs from the conserved cysteine through the conserved F or W.

CDR3 length	V gene	J gene	CDR3 protein
14	TRBV28	TRBJ2-7	CASSLGREPYEQYF
17	TRBV7-7	TRBJ2-2	CASSWQSGGPNTGELFF
13	TRBV29-1	TRBJ2-6	CSVDGAGANVLTF
16	TRBV18	TRBJ2-2	CASPPRSSGVTGELFF
14	TRBV12-3/TRBV12-4	TRBJ2-3	CASSFVGGRDTQYF
17	TRBV7-2	TRBJ1-2	CASSYGQGPPPNYGYTF
13	TRBV7-2	TRBJ1-1	CASSFEGRTEAFF
18	TRBV4-3	TRBJ1-2	CASSQDPGQGIPTYGYTF
14	TRBV12-3/TRBV12-4	TRBJ1-2	CASRRQGVNYGYTF
14	TRBV10-3	TRBJ2-7	CAISGTGRTYEQYF
13	TRBV10-3	TRBJ1-1	CAISGPGEAEAFF
13	TRBV6-2/TRBV6-3	TRBJ2-5	CASINQGQETQYF
12	TRBV7-3	TRBJ2-1	CASRLKDNEQFF
16	TRBV4-1	TRBJ1-5	CASSQSLSYSNQPQHF
16	TRBV5-6	TRBJ1-3	CASSLARRLLGDTIYF
17	TRBV7-2	TRBJ1-2	CASSSWGGTGGAGGYTF
12	TRBV7-2	TRBJ2-1	CASRLLNNEQFF
16	TRBV4-3	TRBJ2-7	CASSQVRGALPYEQYF
15	TRBV6-2/TRBV6-3	TRBJ2-3	CASSYVDPTTDTQYF
17	TRBV5-1	TRBJ1-3	CASSLGHVTVAGNTIYF
12	TRBV7-8	TRBJ1-2	CASSMDLYGYTF
17	TRBV7-8	TRBJ2-7	CASIKSQPRERSYEQYF
13	TRBV6-2/TRBV6-3	TRBJ2-1	CASRSTSLFGQFF
14	TRBV6-1	TRBJ1-4	CASSVSLTNEKLFF
15	TRBV20-1	TRBJ2-3	CSARGGQGGTDTQYF
14	TRBV12-3/TRBV12-4	TRBJ1-2	CASSFQGANYGYTF
17	TRBV5-1	TRBJ2-7	CASSSHKRQESSYEQYF
14	TRBV2	TRBJ2-7	CASERPAGSYEQYF
19	TRBV30	TRBJ2-3	CAWSTVVAVTPTSTDTQYF
14	TRBV29-1	TRBJ1-2	CSVEGTASERGYTF
16	TRBV29-1	TRBJ2-7	CSVEEFGPNGFYEQYF
14	TRBV6-6	TRBJ2-1	CASGAGGSYNEQFF
13	TRBV7-3	TRBJ2-7	CASSAGLGYEQYF
14	TRBV10-3	TRBJ2-7	CAIRDGGRPYEQYF
14	TRBV20-1	TRBJ2-1	CSARGLRDYNEQFF
16	TRBV15	TRBJ2-7	CATSRAIGQGAYEQYF
17	TRBV25-1	TRBJ2-5	CASSEPNPGTAQETQYF
16	TRBV12-3/TRBV12-4	TRBJ2-7	CASSLVLSTGAYEQYF
17	TRBV20-1	TRBJ2-5	CSAKGLAGGNDQETQYF